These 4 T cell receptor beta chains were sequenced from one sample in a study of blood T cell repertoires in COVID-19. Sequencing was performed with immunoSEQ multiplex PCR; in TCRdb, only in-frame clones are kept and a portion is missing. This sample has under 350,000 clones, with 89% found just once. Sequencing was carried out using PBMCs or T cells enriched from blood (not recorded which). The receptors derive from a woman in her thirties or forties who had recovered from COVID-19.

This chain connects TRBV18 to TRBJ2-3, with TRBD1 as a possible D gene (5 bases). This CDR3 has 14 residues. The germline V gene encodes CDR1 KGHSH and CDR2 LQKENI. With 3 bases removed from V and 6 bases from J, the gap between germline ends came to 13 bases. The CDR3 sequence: CASSPAWGADTQYF. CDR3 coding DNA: TGTGCCAGCTCACCTGCCTGGGGCGCGGATACGCAGTATTTT.

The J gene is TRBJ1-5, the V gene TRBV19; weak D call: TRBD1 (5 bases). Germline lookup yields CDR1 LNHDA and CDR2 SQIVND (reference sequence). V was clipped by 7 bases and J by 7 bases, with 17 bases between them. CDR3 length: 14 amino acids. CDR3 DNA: TGTGCCAGTAACCCTGTTGGGGGAGGCCAGCCCCAGCATTTT. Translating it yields CASNPVGGGQPQHF.

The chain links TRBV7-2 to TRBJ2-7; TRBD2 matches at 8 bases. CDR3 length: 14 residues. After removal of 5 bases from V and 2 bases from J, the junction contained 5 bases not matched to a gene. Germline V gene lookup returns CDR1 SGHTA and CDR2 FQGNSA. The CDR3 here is CASSPAGVTYEQYF. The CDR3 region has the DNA TGTGCCAGCAGCCCAGCGGGAGTAACCTACGAGCAGTACTTC.

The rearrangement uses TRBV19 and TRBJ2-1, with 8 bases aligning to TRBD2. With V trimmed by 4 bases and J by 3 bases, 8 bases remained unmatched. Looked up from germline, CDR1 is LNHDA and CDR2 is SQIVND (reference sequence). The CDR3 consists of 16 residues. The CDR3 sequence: CASSTQTSGGYNEQFF. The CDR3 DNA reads TGTGCCAGTAGTACCCAAACTAGCGGTGGCTACAATGAGCAGTTCTTC.